This T cell receptor beta chain was observed in a study of CD8 T cells in ankylosing spondylitis. Study findings and constraints: For ankylosing spondylitis blood, a TCR beta motif of several highly homologous variants appeared characteristic.

TCR beta libraries were made by quantitative 5'-RACE with molecular barcodes. TCRdb reanalysed the 5' RACE reads using MiXCR and keeps one entry per CDR3 protein. The data contain 35,000 to 50,000 distinct CDR3 sequences, approximately 11% of them singletons. The table lists this clonotype with many counts. Its antigen remains unknown. This clonotype was obtained from a male donor with ankylosing spondylitis or in good health (not recorded which). What was sequenced was blood, either unsorted or a sorted T cell fraction (not recorded which).

This CDR3 reads CASSSGLAGVTDTQYF. As DNA, the CDR3 is TGTGCCAGCAGTTCCGGACTAGCGGGGGTCACAGATACGCAGTATTTT. The chain couples TRBV12-3 or TRBV12-4 to TRBJ2-3, with TRBD2 matching 13 bases. The ends lost 4 bases at V and 2 bases at J; junction bases unmatched: 3. This CDR3 has 16 amino acids.